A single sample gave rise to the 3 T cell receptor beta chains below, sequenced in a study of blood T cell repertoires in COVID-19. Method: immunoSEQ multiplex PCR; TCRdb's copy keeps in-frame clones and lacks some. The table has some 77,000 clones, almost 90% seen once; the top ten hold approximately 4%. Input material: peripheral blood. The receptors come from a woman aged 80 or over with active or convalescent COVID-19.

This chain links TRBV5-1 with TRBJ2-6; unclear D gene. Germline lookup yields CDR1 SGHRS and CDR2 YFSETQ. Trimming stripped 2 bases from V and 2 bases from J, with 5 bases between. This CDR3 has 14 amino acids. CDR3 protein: CASSLEAGANVLTF. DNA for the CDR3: TGCGCCAGCAGCTTAGAGGCTGGGGCCAACGTCCTGACTTTC.

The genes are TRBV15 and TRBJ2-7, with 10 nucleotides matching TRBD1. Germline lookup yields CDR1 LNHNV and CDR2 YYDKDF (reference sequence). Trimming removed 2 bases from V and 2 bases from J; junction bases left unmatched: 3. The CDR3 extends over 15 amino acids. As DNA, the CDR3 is TGTGCCACCAGCAGACCGGGGACAGGGGCCTACGAGCAGTACTTC. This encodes CATSRPGTGAYEQYF. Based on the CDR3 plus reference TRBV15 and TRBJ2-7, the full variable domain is DAMVIQNPRYQVTQFGKPVTLSCSQTLNHNVMYWYQQKSSQAPKLLFHYYDKDFNNEADTPDNFQSRRPNTSFCFLDIRSPGLGDTAMYLCATSRPGTGAYEQYFGPGTRLTVT.

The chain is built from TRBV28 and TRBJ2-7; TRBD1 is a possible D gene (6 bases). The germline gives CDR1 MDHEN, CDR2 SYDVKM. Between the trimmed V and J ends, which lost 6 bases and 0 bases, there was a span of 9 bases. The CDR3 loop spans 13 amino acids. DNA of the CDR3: TGTGCCAGCAGACGACAGGCCTCCTACGAGCAGTACTTC. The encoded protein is CASRRQASYEQYF. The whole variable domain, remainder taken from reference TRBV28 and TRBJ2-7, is DVKVTQSSRYLVKRTGEKVFLECVQDMDHENMFWYRQDPGLGLRLIYFSYDVKMKEKGDIPEGYSVSREKKERFSLILESASTNQTSMYLCASRRQASYEQYFGPGTRLTVT.